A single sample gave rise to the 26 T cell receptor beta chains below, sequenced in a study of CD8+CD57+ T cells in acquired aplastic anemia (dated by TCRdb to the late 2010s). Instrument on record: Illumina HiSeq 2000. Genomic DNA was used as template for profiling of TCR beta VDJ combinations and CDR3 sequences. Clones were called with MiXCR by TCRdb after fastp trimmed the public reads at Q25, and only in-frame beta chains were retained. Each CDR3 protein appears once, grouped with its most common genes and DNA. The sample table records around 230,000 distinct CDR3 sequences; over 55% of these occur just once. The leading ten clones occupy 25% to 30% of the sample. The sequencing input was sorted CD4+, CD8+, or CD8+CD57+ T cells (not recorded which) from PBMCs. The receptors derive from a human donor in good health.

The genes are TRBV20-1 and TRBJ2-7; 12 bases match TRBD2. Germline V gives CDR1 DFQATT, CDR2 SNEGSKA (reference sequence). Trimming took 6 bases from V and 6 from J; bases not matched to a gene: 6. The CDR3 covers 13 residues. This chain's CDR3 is CSARLAGGSEQYF. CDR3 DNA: TGCAGTGCACGGCTAGCGGGAGGGAGCGAGCAGTACTTC.

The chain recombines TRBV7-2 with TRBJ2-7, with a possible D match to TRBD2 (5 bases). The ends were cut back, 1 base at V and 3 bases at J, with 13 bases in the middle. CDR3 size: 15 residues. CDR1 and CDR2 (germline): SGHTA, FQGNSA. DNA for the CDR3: TGTGCCAGCAGCTTAGAAGTATCGAGCGGCTACGAGCAGTACTTC. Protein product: CASSLEVSSGYEQYF.

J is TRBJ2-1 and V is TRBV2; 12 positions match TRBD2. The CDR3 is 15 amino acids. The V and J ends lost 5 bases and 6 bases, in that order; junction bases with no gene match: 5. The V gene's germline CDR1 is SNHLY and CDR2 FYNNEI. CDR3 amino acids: CASSPGLAGSNEQFF. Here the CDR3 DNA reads TGTGCCAGCAGTCCCGGACTAGCGGGGTCCAATGAGCAGTTCTTC.

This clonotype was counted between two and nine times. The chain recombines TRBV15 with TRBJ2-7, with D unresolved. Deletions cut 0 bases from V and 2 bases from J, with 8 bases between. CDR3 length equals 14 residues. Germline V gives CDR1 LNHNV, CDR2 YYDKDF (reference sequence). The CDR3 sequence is CATSREQGPYEQYF. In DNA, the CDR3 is TGTGCCACCAGCAGAGAACAAGGACCCTACGAGCAGTACTTC.

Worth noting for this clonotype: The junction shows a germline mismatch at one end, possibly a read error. CDR3 loop: CSASGGTTEAF. The CDR3 coding sequence is TGCAGTGCTAGTGGGGGGACCACTGAAGCTTTC. The genes are TRBV20-1 and TRBJ2-6; weak D call: TRBD2 (6 bases). CDR3 size: 11 residues. Looked up from germline, CDR1 is DFQATT and CDR2 is SNEGSKA (reference sequence).

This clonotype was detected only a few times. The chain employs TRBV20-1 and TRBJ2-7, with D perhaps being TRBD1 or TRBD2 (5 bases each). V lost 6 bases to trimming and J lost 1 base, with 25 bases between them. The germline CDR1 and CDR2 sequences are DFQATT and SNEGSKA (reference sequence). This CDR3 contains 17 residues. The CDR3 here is CSASSQAGTPPSYEQYF. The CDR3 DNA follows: TGCAGTGCCAGCAGCCAGGCCGGGACCCCGCCTTCCTACGAGCAGTACTTC.

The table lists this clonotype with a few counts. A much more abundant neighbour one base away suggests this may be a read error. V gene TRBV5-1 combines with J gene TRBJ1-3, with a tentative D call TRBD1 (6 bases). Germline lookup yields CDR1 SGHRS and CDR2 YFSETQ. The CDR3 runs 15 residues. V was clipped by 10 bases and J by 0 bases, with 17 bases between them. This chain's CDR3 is CAGTDTGHSGNTIYF. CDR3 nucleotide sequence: TGCGCCGGCACCGACACAGGGCACTCTGGAAACACCATATATTTT.

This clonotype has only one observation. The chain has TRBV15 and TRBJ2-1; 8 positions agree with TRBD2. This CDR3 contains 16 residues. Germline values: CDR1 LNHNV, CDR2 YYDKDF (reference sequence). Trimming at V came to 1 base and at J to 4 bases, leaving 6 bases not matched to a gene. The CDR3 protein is CATSRGSKREYNEQFF. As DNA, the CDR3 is TGTGCCACCAGCAGAGGATCTAAGCGGGAGTACAATGAGCAGTTCTTC.

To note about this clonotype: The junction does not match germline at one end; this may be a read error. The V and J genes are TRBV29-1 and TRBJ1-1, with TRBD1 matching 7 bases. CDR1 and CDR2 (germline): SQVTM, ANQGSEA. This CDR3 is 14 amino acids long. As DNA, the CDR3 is TGCAGCGTTCAAGAGGGGACAGCCAACACTGAAGCTTTCTTT. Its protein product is CSVQEGTANTEAFF.

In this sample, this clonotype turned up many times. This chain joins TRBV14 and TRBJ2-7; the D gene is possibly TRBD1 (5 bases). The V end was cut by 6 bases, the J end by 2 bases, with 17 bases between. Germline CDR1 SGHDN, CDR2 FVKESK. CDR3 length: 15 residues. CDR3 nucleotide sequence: TGTGCCAGCAGTCATCACCAGGGTCGTGCCTACGAGCAGTACTTC. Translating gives CASSHHQGRAYEQYF.

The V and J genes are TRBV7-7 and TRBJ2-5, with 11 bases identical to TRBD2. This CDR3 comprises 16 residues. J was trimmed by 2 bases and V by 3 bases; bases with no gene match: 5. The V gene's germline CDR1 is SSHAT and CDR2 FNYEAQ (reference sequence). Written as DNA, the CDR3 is TGTGCCAGCAGCTTCGGACTAGCGGGCGCGCAAGAGACCCAGTACTTC. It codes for CASSFGLAGAQETQYF. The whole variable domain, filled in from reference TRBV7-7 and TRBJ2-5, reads GAGVSQSPRYKVTKRGQDVTLRCDPISSHATLYWYQQALGQGPEFLTYFNYEAQPDKSGLPSDRFSAERPEGSISTLTIQRTEQRDSAMYRCASSFGLAGAQETQYFGPGTRLLVL.

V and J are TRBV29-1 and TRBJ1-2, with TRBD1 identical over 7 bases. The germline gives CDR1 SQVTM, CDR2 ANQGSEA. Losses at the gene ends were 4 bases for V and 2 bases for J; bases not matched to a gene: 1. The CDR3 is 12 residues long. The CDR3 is CSVGGQNYGYTF. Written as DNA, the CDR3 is TGCAGCGTTGGGGGACAGAACTATGGCTACACCTTC.

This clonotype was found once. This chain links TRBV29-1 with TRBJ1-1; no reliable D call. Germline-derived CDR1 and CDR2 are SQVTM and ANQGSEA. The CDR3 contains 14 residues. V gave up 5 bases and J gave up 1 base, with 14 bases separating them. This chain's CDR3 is CSVLVGSSNTEAFF. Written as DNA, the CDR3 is TGCAGCGTTCTAGTCGGATCATCGAACACTGAAGCTTTCTTT.

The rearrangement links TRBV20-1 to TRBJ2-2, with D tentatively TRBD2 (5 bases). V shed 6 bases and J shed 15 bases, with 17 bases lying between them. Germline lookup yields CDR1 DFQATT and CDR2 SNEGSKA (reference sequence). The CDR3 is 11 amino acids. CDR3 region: CSALEGSTVFF. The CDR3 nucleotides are TGCAGTGCCCTAGAGGGCAGTACGGTGTTTTTT.

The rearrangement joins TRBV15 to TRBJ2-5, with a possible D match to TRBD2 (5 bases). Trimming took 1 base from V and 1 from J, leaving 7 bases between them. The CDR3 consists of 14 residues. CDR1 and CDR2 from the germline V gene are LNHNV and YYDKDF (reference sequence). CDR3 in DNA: TGTGCCACCAGCAGAGTTACTAGCCAAGAGACCCAGTACTTC. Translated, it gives CATSRVTSQETQYF.

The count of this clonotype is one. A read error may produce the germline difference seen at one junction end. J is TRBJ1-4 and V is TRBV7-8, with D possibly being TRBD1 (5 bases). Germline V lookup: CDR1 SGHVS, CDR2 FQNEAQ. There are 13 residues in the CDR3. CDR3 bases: TGTGCCAGCGGCTTAGGTCAGGGCGGAAAACTGTTTTTT. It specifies CASGLGQGGKLFF.

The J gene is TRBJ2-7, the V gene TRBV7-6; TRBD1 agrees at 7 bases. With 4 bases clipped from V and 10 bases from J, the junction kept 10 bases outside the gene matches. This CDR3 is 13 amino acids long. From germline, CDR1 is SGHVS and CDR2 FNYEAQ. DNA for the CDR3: TGTGCCAGCAGCTCAGGGACAGCAGTGAAACAGTACTTC. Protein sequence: CASSSGTAVKQYF.

CDR3 amino acids: CATSGVMRGNTIYF. In DNA form, the CDR3 reads TGTGCCACCAGCGGAGTGATGCGAGGAAACACCATATATTTT. The chain combines TRBV15 with TRBJ1-3; D is ambiguous. The CDR3 runs 14 residues. In germline, CDR1 is LNHNV, CDR2 YYDKDF (reference sequence). Between the trimmed V and J ends, which lost 5 bases and 4 bases, there was a span of 12 bases.

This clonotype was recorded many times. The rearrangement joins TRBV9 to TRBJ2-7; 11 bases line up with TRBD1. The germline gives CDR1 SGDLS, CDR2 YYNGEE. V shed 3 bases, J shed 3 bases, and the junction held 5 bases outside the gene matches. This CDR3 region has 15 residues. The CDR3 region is CASSAGQGAYYEQYF. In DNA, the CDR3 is TGTGCCAGCAGCGCCGGACAGGGGGCTTACTACGAGCAGTACTTC.

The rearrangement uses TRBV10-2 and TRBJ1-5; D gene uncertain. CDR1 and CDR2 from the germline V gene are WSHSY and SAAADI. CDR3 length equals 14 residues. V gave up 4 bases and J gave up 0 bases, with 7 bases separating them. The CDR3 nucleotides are TGCGCCAGCAGTGTTACTAATAGCAATCAGCCCCAGCATTTT. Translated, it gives CASSVTNSNQPQHF.

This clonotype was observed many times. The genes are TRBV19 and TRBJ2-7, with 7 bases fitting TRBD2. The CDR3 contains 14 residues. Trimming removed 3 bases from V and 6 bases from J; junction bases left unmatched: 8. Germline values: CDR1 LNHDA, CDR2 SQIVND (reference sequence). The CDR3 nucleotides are TGTGCCAGTAGTATCGCGGGAGAGGGCTTCGAGCAGTACTTC. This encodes CASSIAGEGFEQYF.

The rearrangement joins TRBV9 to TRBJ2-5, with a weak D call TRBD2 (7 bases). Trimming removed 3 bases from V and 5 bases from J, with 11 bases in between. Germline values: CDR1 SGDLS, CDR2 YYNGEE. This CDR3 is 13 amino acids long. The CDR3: CASSGGGEETQYF. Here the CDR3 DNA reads TGTGCCAGCAGCGGGGGGGGCGAGGAGACCCAGTACTTC.

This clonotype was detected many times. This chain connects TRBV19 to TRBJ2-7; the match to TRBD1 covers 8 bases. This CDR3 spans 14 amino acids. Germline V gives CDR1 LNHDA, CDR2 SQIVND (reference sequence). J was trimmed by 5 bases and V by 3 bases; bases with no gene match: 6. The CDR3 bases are TGTGCCAGTAGTATCTCAGGGGGCGAAGACGAGCAGTACTTC. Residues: CASSISGGEDEQYF.

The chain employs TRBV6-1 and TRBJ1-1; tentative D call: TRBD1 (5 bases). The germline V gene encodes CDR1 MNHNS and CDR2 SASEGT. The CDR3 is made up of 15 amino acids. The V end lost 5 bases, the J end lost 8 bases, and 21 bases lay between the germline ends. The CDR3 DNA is TGTGCCAGCAGTTACGGCACAGGCCGACCATTCGAAGCTTTCTTT. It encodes CASSYGTGRPFEAFF.

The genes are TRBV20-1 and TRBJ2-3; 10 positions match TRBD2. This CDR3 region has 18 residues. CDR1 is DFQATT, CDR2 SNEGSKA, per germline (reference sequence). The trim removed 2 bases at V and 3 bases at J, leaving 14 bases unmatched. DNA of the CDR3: TGCAGTGCTAGACCGGGGGGTCCTAGCGGGAGACCGACAGATACGCAGTATTTT. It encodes CSARPGGPSGRPTDTQYF.

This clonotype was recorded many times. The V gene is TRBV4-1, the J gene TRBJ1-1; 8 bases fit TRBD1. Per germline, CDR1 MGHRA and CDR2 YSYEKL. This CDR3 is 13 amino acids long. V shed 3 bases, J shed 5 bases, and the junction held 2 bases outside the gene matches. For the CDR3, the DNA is TGCGCCAGCAGCCAGAGGACAGGGACTGAAGCTTTCTTT. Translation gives CASSQRTGTEAFF.